This T cell receptor (beta chain) was captured in a study of T cells in Graves' hyperthyroidism and ophthalmopathy. Using RNA transcripts as the source, TCR beta CDR3 regions were amplified. Researchers ran a first-round RT-PCR on the TCR CDR3 using the HTBI primer set. A single record per CDR3 protein comes from TCRdb applying MiXCR to the multiplex PCR reads. The sample has hundreds of thousands of distinct CDR3 sequences; about 14% are singletons. Germline V gene data show CDR1 as SGHTA and CDR2 as FQGNSA. The CDR3 is 16 amino acids. The V and J ends lost 5 bases and 7 bases, in that order; junction bases with no gene match: 8. Patients showing uncontrolled infection, other autoimmune disease, pregnancy or lactation were ineligible.

Sequencing was performed on blood. The genes are TRBV7-2 and TRBJ2-1, with 13 nucleotides matching TRBD2. This receptor was obtained from a woman aged 18-29 years with Graves' hyperthyroidism. The CDR3 DNA sequence: TGTGCCAGCAGCCAAAGACTAGCGGGGGGCATGAATGAGCAGTTCTTC. Protein product: CASSQRLAGGMNEQFF.